This T cell receptor beta chain was identified during a study of CXCR3-negative and CXCR3-positive naive CD8 T cells. Across the whole study: Across all libraries, TRB reads numbered some 140 million, with about 1.5 +/- 0.3 million in each library.

Turning to this clonotype: What it recognizes is unknown.

The libraries of TRB cDNA were prepared using 5' RACE with UMI labels. TCRdb reprocessed the 5' RACE reads and reports one entry per CDR3 protein, with no DNA. This table lists approximately 88,000 distinct CDR3 sequences. Germline V CDR1 and CDR2: DFQATT, SNEGSKA (reference sequence). The CDR3 covers 14 residues. The study's findings and limits: CXCR3-positive naive cells had more hydrophobic TRB CDR3s than CXCR3-negative naive cells. Fresh PBMCs were used in most assays, and CXCR3 expression partially decreased after cryopreservation.

The material sequenced was naive CXCR3+ CD8+ T cells from blood. Subset in this sample: CD45RO-CCR7+CD27+CD95- naive CD8+ T cells expressing CXCR3 (TNR3+). The chain uses TRBV20-1 and TRBJ2-7. This TCR derives from a human donor in good health. Some clones in this sample may be carry-over from other donors' samples. CDR3 loop: CSARDSDGYYEQYF.